The 29 T cell receptor beta chains below all came from one sample that was sequenced in a study of T cell responses to AZD1222 COVID-19 vaccine. Sequencing was performed with immunoSEQ multiplex PCR; in TCRdb, only in-frame clones are kept and a portion is missing. The sample holds 100,000 to 110,000 clones, 87% seen once. The material sequenced was peripheral blood, taken on day 0 of MenACWY control vaccination. All receptors derive from an adult in good health.

This chain connects TRBV19 to TRBJ2-6, with D hard to call. Germline loops: CDR1 LNHDA, CDR2 SQIVND (reference sequence). V lost 6 bases to trimming and J lost 4 bases, with 10 bases between them. This CDR3 region has 14 residues. CDR3 coding DNA: TGTGCCAGTAGGCCTACTTCCGGGGCCAACGTCCTGACTTTC. This sequence encodes CASRPTSGANVLTF.

The chain employs TRBV18 and TRBJ1-1; D is uncertain. The germline V gene has CDR1 KGHSH and CDR2 LQKENI. The CDR3 spans 13 residues. V dropped 1 base and J dropped 4 bases, with 7 bases sitting between them. The CDR3 is CASSPRELTEAFF. The CDR3 nucleotides read TGTGCCAGCTCACCACGGGAGCTCACTGAAGCTTTCTTT.

V usage is TRBV28 and J usage is TRBJ1-2; tentative D call: TRBD1 (5 bases). CDR1 is MDHEN, CDR2 SYDVKM, per germline. The germline V and J ends were trimmed by 2 bases and 4 bases, with 17 bases remaining between them. This CDR3 comprises 16 residues. CDR3: CASSLEGGQGPYGYTF. The CDR3 DNA follows: TGTGCCAGCAGTTTAGAAGGAGGGCAGGGTCCCTATGGCTACACCTTC.

The chain joins TRBV5-1 to TRBJ1-2, with 12 bases lining up with TRBD1. The CDR3 has 14 amino acids. The trim removed 1 base at V and 7 bases at J, leaving 2 bases unmatched. Germline V CDR1 and CDR2: SGHRS, YFSETQ. CDR3 region: CASSLWGQGAGYTF. The CDR3 DNA reads TGCGCCAGCAGCTTGTGGGGACAGGGGGCTGGCTACACCTTC.

This clone was observed a few times. This chain joins TRBV7-2 and TRBJ2-1, with unresolved D. Trimming shortened V by 1 base and J by 4 bases, and 11 bases separated the two germline ends. The CDR3 extends over 15 amino acids. Germline V gene sequence: CDR1 SGHTA, CDR2 FQGNSA. The CDR3 region is CASSLGPTTYNEQFF. CDR3 nucleotides: TGTGCCAGCAGCTTAGGCCCTACCACATACAATGAGCAGTTCTTC.

CDR3 amino acids: CASSQDRQNTGELFF. The CDR3 DNA sequence: TGCGCCAGCAGCCAAGATCGGCAGAACACCGGGGAGCTGTTTTTT. The chain recombines TRBV4-3 with TRBJ2-2; D is unclear. In germline, CDR1 is LGHNA, CDR2 YSLEER. The CDR3 length is 15 residues. V lost 0 bases to trimming and J lost 1 base, with 6 bases between them.

This CDR3 reads CASSSTPEYGYTF. The CDR3 DNA is TGCGCCAGCAGCTCCACCCCAGAGTATGGCTACACCTTC. This chain links TRBV5-1 with TRBJ1-2; D unclear. Trimming took 3 bases from V and 5 from J, leaving 11 bases between them. The CDR3 has 13 residues. Per germline, CDR1 SGHRS and CDR2 YFSETQ.

CDR3 region: CASNPRAMNSPLHF. The CDR3 nucleotides are TGTGCCAGCAACCCGAGGGCCATGAATTCACCCCTCCACTTT. The chain is built from TRBV7-2 and TRBJ1-6; D call uncertain. Deletions cut 7 bases from V and 7 bases from J, with 14 bases between. This CDR3 contains 14 residues. Germline CDR1 is SGHTA and CDR2 is FQGNSA.

The chain has TRBV6-5 and TRBJ1-2; maybe TRBD1 (6 bases). V was pared by 2 bases and J by 4 bases, with 14 bases between. This CDR3 is built from 15 residues. Germline CDR1 and CDR2: MNHEY and SVGAGI. The CDR3 protein is CASSYGPDSIYGYTF. Written as DNA, the CDR3 is TGTGCCAGCAGTTACGGCCCGGACAGCATCTATGGCTACACCTTC.

This clone was seen just once. The gene calls are TRBV5-1 and TRBJ1-1; no reliable D call. This CDR3 region has 13 residues. The V end was cut by 4 bases, the J end by 11 bases, with 18 bases between. Per the germline V gene, CDR1 is SGHRS and CDR2 is YFSETQ. The CDR3 DNA reads as TGCGCCAGCAGCCCGACCGCGCGGGGTGGGGCTTTCTTT. Translated: CASSPTARGGAFF.

The rearrangement links TRBV28 to TRBJ2-2; 7 positions agree with TRBD1. CDR1 and CDR2 from the germline V gene are MDHEN and SYDVKM. V was pared by 5 bases and J by 1 base, with 10 bases of the junction left unmatched. The CDR3 consists of 17 residues. CDR3 amino acids: CASSLSRGLGNTGELFF. The CDR3 DNA reads TGTGCCAGCAGTCTTTCGAGGGGGCTAGGGAACACCGGGGAGCTGTTTTTT.

The V call is TRBV10-3, the J call TRBJ2-5, with 8 bases matching TRBD2. The V and J ends lost 7 bases and 1 base, in that order; junction bases with no gene match: 2. Looked up from germline, CDR1 is ENHRY and CDR2 is SYGVKD. The CDR3 consists of 13 residues. The CDR3 DNA reads TGTGCCATCACTAGCGGGCCCCAAGAGACCCAGTACTTC. Its translation is CAITSGPQETQYF.

This clone was seen just once. This chain links TRBV10-3 with TRBJ2-3; 9 bases align to TRBD2. The germline gives CDR1 ENHRY, CDR2 SYGVKD. The CDR3 has 15 residues. V was pared by 6 bases and J by 1 base, with 5 bases of the junction left unmatched. The CDR3 loop reads CAIRLAGEGTDTQYF. The DNA of the CDR3 is TGTGCCATCAGATTAGCGGGGGAAGGCACAGATACGCAGTATTTT.

J is TRBJ2-7 and V is TRBV6-2 or TRBV6-3, with D uncertain. The V end lost 5 bases, the J end lost 0 bases, and 14 bases lay between the germline ends. The CDR3 spans 15 residues. Per germline, CDR1 MNHEY and CDR2 SVGEGT. The CDR3 loop is CASSPQPPPSYEQYF. The CDR3 DNA sequence: TGTGCCAGCAGTCCACAGCCACCTCCCTCCTACGAGCAGTACTTC.

V usage is TRBV5-8 and J usage is TRBJ1-5; weak D call: TRBD1 (5 bases). Per germline, CDR1 SGHTS and CDR2 YDEGEE. The germline V and J ends were trimmed by 4 bases and 4 bases, with 27 bases remaining between them. The CDR3 length is 19 residues. The CDR3 here is CASSLLQGTVLRANQPQHF. The CDR3 DNA reads TGTGCCAGCAGCCTTCTACAAGGGACGGTCCTAAGGGCAAATCAGCCCCAGCATTTT.

The chain recombines TRBV5-4 with TRBJ2-1; D remains unclear. Germline values: CDR1 SGHNT, CDR2 YYREEE (reference sequence). The V end was cut by 5 bases, the J end by 16 bases, with 25 bases between. The CDR3 contains 14 residues. CDR3 DNA: TGTGCCAGCAGGACGGACCGCCCAGAGATGTCGTATTTCTTC. Protein: CASRTDRPEMSYFF. The full variable domain, rest sourced from reference TRBV5-4 and TRBJ2-1, is ETGVTQSPTHLIKTRGQQVTLRCSSQSGHNTVSWYQQALGQGPQFIFQYYREEENGRGNFPPRFSGLQFPNYSSELNVNALELDDSALYLCASRTDRPEMSYFFGPGTRLTVL.

This chain connects TRBV7-2 to TRBJ2-3; 9 nucleotides align to TRBD2. Germline CDR1 and CDR2: SGHTA and FQGNSA. Unmatched junction bases numbered 6, after V lost 4 bases and J lost 4 bases. This CDR3 has 15 amino acids. This CDR3 is CASSSSGRRSDTQYF. Here the CDR3 DNA reads TGTGCCAGCAGCTCAAGCGGGAGGCGCTCAGATACGCAGTATTTT.

CDR3 sequence (DNA): TGTGCCACCAGCAGAGATAAGGCGGCCGCGGGAGGGTGGTATAGCAATCAGCCCCAGCATTTT. Translated, it gives CATSRDKAAAGGWYSNQPQHF. This chain connects TRBV15 to TRBJ1-5; D is unresolved. The V end was cut by 0 bases, the J end by 0 bases, with 24 bases between. The germline V gene has CDR1 LNHNV and CDR2 YYDKDF (reference sequence). The CDR3 covers 21 residues.

This chain connects TRBV12-3 or TRBV12-4 to TRBJ1-1; no clear D gene. This CDR3 is built from 13 residues. V dropped 8 bases and J dropped 1 base, with 11 bases sitting between them. CDR3 amino acids: CASFRVGNTEAFF. The CDR3 bases are TGTGCCAGCTTTAGGGTAGGGAACACTGAAGCTTTCTTT.

The chain recombines TRBV7-8 with TRBJ2-7; 7 nucleotides line up with TRBD1. The CDR3 length is 15 residues. CDR1 is SGHVS and CDR2 is FQNEAQ in the germline V gene. Unmatched junction bases numbered 8, after V lost 6 bases and J lost 0 bases. CDR3 protein: CASSYYRDSSYEQYF. For the CDR3, the DNA is TGTGCCAGCAGTTATTACCGGGACAGCTCCTACGAGCAGTACTTC.

This chain links TRBV11-2 with TRBJ1-5, with TRBD1 as a possible D gene (6 bases). There are 13 residues in the CDR3. V lost 5 bases, J lost 6 bases, and 11 bases lay in between. In germline, CDR1 is SGHAT, CDR2 FQNNGV. CDR3 region: CASSQSRGQPQHF. The CDR3 nucleotides are TGTGCCAGCAGCCAGAGCAGGGGTCAGCCCCAGCATTTT.

The chain employs TRBV28 and TRBJ1-6; 9 positions match TRBD1. Germline V gene sequence: CDR1 MDHEN, CDR2 SYDVKM. The CDR3 has 13 residues. With 3 bases clipped from V and 14 bases from J, the junction kept 5 bases outside the gene matches. The CDR3 DNA is TGTGCCAGCAGTTTGGGGACAGGGAGTTCCCTCCACTTT. This translates into CASSLGTGSSLHF.

The V gene is TRBV5-1, the J gene TRBJ1-2; D remains ambiguous. The CDR3 is 13 residues long. Germline CDR1 is SGHRS and CDR2 is YFSETQ. V was shortened by 0 bases and J by 6 bases, with 9 bases between the two germline ends. The CDR3 loop reads CASSLGVVDGYTF. CDR3 DNA: TGCGCCAGCAGCTTGGGTGTCGTGGATGGCTACACCTTC.

V usage is TRBV18 and J usage is TRBJ1-1; D is perhaps TRBD1 (6 bases). Trimming took off 1 base at V and 11 bases at J, with 14 bases between the two ends. CDR3 size: 13 residues. Germline V gives CDR1 KGHSH, CDR2 LQKENI. The CDR3 region has the DNA TGTGCCAGCTCACCACTACAGGGTATGGGGGCTTTCTTT. This codes for CASSPLQGMGAFF. The variable domain in full, completed from reference TRBV18 and TRBJ1-1, reads NAGVMQNPRHLVRRRGQEARLRCSPMKGHSHVYWYRQLPEEGLKFMVYLQKENIIDESGMPKERFSAEFPKEGPSILRIQQVVRGDSAAYFCASSPLQGMGAFFGQGTRLTVV.

The V gene is TRBV9, the J gene TRBJ1-6; D uncertain. Per the germline V gene, CDR1 is SGDLS and CDR2 is YYNGEE. V was clipped by 0 bases and J by 10 bases, with 8 bases between them. This CDR3 comprises 13 residues. The CDR3 region has the DNA TGTGCCAGCAGCGTAGCGCAGGCCTCACCCCTCCACTTT. As protein: CASSVAQASPLHF.

This sequence joins TRBV3-1 (or the pseudogene TRBV3-2) and TRBJ1-1; 7 nucleotides match TRBD1. The CDR3 is made up of 14 amino acids. The germline CDR1 and CDR2 sequences are LGHDT and YNNKEL (reference sequence). J lost 7 bases, V lost 1 base, and 6 bases had no gene match. The CDR3 loop reads CASSQATGVGEAFF. CDR3 nucleotide sequence: TGTGCCAGCAGCCAAGCCACAGGGGTTGGTGAAGCTTTCTTT.

V is TRBV28 and J is TRBJ1-1, with 8 bases matching TRBD1. The CDR3 loop spans 13 amino acids. Germline lookup yields CDR1 MDHEN and CDR2 SYDVKM. V trimming: 8 bases; J trimming: 1 base; junction bases outside the gene matches: 3. DNA for the CDR3: TGTGCCAGCCTTGGACAGGGGAACACTGAAGCTTTCTTT. This sequence encodes CASLGQGNTEAFF. The variable domain in full, with the rest retrieved from reference TRBV28 and TRBJ1-1, is DVKVTQSSRYLVKRTGEKVFLECVQDMDHENMFWYRQDPGLGLRLIYFSYDVKMKEKGDIPEGYSVSREKKERFSLILESASTNQTSMYLCASLGQGNTEAFFGQGTRLTVV.

The rearrangement links TRBV28 to TRBJ1-6; 7 bases fit TRBD1. CDR3 length: 16 amino acids. V was clipped by 7 bases and J by 2 bases; unmatched bases: 8. Per germline, CDR1 MDHEN and CDR2 SYDVKM. The CDR3 coding sequence is TGTGCCAGCAAAACAGGGGACGGGGCCTATAATTCACCCCTCCACTTT. Translating gives CASKTGDGAYNSPLHF.

The genes are TRBV4-3 and TRBJ2-3, with 9 bases identical to TRBD2. The CDR3 contains 15 residues. Germline V lookup: CDR1 LGHNA, CDR2 YSLEER. The trim removed 5 bases at V and 4 bases at J, leaving 7 bases unmatched. The CDR3 protein is CASSRQGLASDTQYF. CDR3 nucleotides: TGCGCCAGCAGCAGGCAAGGACTAGCGTCAGATACGCAGTATTTT.